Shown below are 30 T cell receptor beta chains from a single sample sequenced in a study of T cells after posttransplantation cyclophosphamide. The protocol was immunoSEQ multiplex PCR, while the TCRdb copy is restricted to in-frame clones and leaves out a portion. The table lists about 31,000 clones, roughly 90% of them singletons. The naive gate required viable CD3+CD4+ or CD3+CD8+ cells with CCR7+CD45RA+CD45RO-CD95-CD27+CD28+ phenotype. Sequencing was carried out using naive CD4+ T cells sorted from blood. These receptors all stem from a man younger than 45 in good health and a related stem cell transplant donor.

CDR3 bases: TGTGCCAGCAGTCCGGGAGGGGGCGGCTACACCTTC. It yields the protein CASSPGGGGYTF. The chain has TRBV28 and TRBJ1-2; 7 bases are shared with TRBD1. Unmatched junction bases numbered 5, after V lost 5 bases and J lost 8 bases. The V gene's germline CDR1 is MDHEN and CDR2 SYDVKM. The CDR3 is made up of 12 amino acids.

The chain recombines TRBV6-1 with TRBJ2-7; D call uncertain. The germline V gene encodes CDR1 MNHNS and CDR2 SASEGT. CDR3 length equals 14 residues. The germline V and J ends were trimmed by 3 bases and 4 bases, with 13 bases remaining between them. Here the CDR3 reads CASSEAGITYEQYF. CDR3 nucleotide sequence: TGTGCCAGCAGTGAGGCAGGAATAACTTACGAGCAGTACTTC.

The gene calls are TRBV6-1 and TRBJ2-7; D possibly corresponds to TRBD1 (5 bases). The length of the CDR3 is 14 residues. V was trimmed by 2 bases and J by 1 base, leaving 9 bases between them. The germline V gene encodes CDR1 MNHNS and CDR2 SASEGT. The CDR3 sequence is CASSELTESYEQYF. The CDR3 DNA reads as TGTGCCAGCAGTGAACTGACAGAGTCCTACGAGCAGTACTTC.

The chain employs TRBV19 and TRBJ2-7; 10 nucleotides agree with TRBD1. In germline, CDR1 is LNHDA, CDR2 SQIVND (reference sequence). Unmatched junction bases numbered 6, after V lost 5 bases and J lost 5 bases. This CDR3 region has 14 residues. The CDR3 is CASSPRQGAHEQYF. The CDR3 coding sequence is TGTGCCAGTAGTCCCCGACAGGGGGCCCACGAGCAGTACTTC.

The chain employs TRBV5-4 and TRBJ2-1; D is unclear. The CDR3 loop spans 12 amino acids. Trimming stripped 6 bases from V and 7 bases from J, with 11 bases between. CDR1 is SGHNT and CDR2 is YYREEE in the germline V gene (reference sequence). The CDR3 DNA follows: TGTGCCAGCAACTACCCCCTGAATGAGCAGTTCTTC. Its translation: CASNYPLNEQFF.

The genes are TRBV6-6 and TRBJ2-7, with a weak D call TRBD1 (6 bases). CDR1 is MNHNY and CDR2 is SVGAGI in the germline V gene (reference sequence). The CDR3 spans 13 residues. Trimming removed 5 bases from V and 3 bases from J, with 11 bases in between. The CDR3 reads CASSTAGVYEQYF. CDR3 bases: TGTGCCAGCAGTACGGCAGGGGTCTACGAGCAGTACTTC.

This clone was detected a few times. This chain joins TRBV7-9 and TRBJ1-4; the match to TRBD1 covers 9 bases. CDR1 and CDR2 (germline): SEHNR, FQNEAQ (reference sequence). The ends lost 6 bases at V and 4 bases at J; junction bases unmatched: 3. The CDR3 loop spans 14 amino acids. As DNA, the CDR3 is TGTGCCAGCAGTCCGGACAGGGGTAATGAAAAACTGTTTTTT. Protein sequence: CASSPDRGNEKLFF.

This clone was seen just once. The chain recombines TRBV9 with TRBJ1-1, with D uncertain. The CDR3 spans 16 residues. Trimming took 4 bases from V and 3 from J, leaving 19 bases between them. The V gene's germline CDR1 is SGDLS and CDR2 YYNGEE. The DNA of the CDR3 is TGTGCCAGCAGCCCTCAGGAGGGAAAGTGGGACACTGAAGCTTTCTTT. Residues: CASSPQEGKWDTEAFF.

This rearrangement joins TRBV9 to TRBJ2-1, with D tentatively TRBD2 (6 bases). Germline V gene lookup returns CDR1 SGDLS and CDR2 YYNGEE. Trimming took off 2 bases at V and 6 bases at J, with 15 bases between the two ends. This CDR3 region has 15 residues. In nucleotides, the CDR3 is TGTGCCAGCAGCGTCGGGAGTCATGTGATCAATGAGCAGTTCTTC. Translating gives CASSVGSHVINEQFF.

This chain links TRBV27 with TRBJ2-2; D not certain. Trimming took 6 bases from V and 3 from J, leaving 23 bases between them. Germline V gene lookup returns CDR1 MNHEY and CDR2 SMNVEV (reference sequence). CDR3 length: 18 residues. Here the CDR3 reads CASSYVGPSLGDTGELFF. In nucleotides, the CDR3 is TGTGCCAGCAGCTACGTAGGCCCCTCTCTGGGCGACACCGGGGAGCTGTTTTTT.

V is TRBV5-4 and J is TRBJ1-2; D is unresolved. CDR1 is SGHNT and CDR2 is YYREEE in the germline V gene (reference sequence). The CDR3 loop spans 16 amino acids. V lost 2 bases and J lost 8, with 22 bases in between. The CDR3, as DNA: TGTGCCAGCAGCTTAGGTGCCTCCACCGGGTCAGAGGGCTACACCTTC. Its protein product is CASSLGASTGSEGYTF.

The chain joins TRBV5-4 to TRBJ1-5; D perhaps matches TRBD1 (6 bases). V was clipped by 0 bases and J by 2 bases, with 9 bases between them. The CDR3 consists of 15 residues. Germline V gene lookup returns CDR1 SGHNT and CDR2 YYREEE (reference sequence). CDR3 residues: CASSLAGAGNQPQHF. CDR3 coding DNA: TGTGCCAGCAGCTTGGCAGGGGCTGGCAATCAGCCCCAGCATTTT.

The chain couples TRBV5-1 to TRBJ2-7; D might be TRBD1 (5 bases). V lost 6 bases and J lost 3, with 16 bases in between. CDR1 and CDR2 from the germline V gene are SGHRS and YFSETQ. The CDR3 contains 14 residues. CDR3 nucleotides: TGCGCCAGCACCCAGGCAGGGTTAAACTACGAGCAGTACTTC. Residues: CASTQAGLNYEQYF.

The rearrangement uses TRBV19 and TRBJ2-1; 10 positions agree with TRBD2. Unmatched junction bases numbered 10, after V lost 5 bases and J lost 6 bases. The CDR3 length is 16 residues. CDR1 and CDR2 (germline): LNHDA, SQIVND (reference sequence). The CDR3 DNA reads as TGTGCCAGTAGTCCGAGACTAGCGGGCGGGGGCAATGAGCAGTTCTTC. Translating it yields CASSPRLAGGGNEQFF.

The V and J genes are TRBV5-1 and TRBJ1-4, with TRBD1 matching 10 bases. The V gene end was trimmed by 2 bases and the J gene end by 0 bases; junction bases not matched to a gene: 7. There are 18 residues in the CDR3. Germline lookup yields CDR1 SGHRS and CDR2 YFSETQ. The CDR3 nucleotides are TGCGCCAGCAGCTTCCGACAGGGGGCTATAGCAACTAATGAAAAACTGTTTTTT. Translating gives CASSFRQGAIATNEKLFF.

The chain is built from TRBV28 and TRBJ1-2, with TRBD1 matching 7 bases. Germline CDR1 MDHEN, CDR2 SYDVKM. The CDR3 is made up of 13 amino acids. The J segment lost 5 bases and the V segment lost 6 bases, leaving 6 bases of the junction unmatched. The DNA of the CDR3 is TGTGCCAGCAGCTTAGACAGGGTGTATGGCTACACCTTC. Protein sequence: CASSLDRVYGYTF.

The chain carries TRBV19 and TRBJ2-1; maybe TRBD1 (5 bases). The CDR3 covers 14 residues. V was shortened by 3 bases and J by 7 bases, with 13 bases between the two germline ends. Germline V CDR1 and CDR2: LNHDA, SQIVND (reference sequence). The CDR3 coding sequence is TGTGCCAGTAGTATTCACAGGCAGACTAATGAGCAGTTCTTC. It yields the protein CASSIHRQTNEQFF.

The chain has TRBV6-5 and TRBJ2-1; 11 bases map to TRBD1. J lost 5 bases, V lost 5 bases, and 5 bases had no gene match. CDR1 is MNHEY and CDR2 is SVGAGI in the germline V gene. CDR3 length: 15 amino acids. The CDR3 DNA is TGTGCCAGCAGTCCCAGGACAGGGGGCAACAATGAGCAGTTCTTC. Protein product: CASSPRTGGNNEQFF.

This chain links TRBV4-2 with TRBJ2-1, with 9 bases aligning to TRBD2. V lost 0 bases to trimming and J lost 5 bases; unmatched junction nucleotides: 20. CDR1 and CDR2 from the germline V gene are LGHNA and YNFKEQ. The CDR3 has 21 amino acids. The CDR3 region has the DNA TGTGCCAGCAGCCAAGATCCAACCCAAGCGGGGGGAACCAGAAGACACAATGAGCAGTTCTTC. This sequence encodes CASSQDPTQAGGTRRHNEQFF.

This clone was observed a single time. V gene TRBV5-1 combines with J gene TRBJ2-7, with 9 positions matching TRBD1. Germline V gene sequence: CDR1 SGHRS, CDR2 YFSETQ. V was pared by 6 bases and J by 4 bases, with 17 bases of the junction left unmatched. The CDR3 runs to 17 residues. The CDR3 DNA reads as TGCGCCAGCAACGGTATACCTTCCGGGACAGGGCCTTACGAGCAGTACTTC. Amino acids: CASNGIPSGTGPYEQYF.

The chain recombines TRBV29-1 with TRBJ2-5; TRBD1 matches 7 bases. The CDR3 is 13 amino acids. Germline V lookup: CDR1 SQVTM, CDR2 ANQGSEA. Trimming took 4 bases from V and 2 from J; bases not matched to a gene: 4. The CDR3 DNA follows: TGCAGCGTTGGGGGGACAGCGCAAGAGACCCAGTACTTC. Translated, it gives CSVGGTAQETQYF.

The CDR3 here is CASRCNTHRDSCEKLFF. The CDR3 region has the DNA TGTGCCAGCAGATGTAACACTCATCGGGACAGTTGTGAAAAACTGTTTTTT. V and J are TRBV28 and TRBJ1-4, with 7 positions matching TRBD1. V lost 6 bases and J lost 7; bases outside the gene matches: 17. The length of the CDR3 is 17 residues. Per the germline V gene, CDR1 is MDHEN and CDR2 is SYDVKM. Looking up the rest from reference TRBV28 and TRBJ1-4 gives the full variable domain: DVKVTQSSRYLVKRTGEKVFLECVQDMDHENMFWYRQDPGLGLRLIYFSYDVKMKEKGDIPEGYSVSREKKERFSLILESASTNQTSMYLCASRCNTHRDSCEKLFFGSGTQLSVL.

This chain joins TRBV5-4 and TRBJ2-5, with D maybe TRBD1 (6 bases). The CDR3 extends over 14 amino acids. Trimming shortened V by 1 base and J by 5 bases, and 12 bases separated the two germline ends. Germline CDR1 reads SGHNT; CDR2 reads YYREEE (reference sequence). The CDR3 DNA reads TGTGCCAGCAGCTTGCCGGGACAAGGGGAGACCCAGTACTTC. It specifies CASSLPGQGETQYF.

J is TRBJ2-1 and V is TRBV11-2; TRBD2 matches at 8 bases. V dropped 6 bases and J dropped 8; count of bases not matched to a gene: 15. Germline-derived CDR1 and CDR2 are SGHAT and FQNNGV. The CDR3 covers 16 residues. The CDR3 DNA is TGTGCCAGCAGTCCTATCCGGGGGGGCCCTGGGGATGAGCAGTTCTTC. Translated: CASSPIRGGPGDEQFF.

The CDR3 DNA reads TGTGCCAGCAGTTTCCAGGGGGCAGGAGACTATGGCTACACCTTC. Translated: CASSFQGAGDYGYTF. The chain is built from TRBV27 and TRBJ1-2; 8 bases match TRBD1. CDR3 size: 15 residues. CDR1 MNHEY and CDR2 SMNVEV come from the germline V gene (reference sequence). V shed 3 bases, J shed 3 bases, and the junction held 6 bases outside the gene matches.

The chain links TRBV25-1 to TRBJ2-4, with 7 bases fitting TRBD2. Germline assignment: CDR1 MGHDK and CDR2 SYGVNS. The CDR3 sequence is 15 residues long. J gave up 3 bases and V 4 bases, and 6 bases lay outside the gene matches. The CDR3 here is CASSGVGGDKNIQYF. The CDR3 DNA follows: TGTGCCAGCAGTGGGGTTGGGGGGGACAAAAACATTCAGTACTTC.

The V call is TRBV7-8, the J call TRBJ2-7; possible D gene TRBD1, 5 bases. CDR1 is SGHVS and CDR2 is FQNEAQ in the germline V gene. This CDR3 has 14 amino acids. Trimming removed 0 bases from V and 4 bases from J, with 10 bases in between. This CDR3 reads CASSLAQALYEQYF. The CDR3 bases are TGTGCCAGCAGCTTAGCACAGGCGCTGTACGAGCAGTACTTC. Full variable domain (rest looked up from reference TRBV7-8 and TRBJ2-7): GAGVSQSPRYKVAKRGQDVALRCDPISGHVSLFWYQQALGQGPEFLTYFQNEAQLDKSGLPSDRFFAERPEGSVSTLKIQRTQQEDSAVYLCASSLAQALYEQYFGPGTRLTVT.

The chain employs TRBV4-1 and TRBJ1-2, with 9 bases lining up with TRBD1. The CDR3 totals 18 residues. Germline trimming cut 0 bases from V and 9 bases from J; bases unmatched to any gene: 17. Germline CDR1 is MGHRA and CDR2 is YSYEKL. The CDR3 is CASSQDRQGEGVWFSYTF. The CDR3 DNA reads TGCGCCAGCAGCCAAGATCGACAGGGGGAAGGGGTATGGTTTAGCTACACCTTC.

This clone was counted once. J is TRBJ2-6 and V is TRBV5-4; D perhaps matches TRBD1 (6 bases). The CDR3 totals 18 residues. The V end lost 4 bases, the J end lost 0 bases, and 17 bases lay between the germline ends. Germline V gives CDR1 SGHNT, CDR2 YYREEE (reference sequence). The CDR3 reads CASSPSRDKSSGANVLTF. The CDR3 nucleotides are TGTGCCAGCAGCCCTTCCCGGGACAAAAGCTCTGGGGCCAACGTCCTGACTTTC. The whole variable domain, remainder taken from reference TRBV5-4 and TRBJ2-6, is ETGVTQSPTHLIKTRGQQVTLRCSSQSGHNTVSWYQQALGQGPQFIFQYYREEENGRGNFPPRFSGLQFPNYSSELNVNALELDDSALYLCASSPSRDKSSGANVLTFGAGSRLTVL.

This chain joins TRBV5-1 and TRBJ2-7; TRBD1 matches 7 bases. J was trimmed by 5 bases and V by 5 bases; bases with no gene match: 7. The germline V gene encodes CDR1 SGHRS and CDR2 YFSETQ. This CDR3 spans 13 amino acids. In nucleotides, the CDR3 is TGCGCCAGCAGGAACAGGGGTAACGACGAGCAGTACTTC. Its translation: CASRNRGNDEQYF.